These 11 T cell receptor beta chains originate from one sample sequenced in a study of blood T cells in healthy people across ages. Together with a sample-barcoded 5' primer, a J-beta primer mix was included in a second PCR lasting roughly 6 to 12 cycles. TCRdb used MiXCR to reprocess the 5' RACE reads, holding one entry per CDR3 protein. Of hundreds of thousands of distinct CDR3 sequences in the sample, more than 45% were seen once. The sequenced material came from blood. These receptors were obtained from a man aged 25-45 years in good health.

The chain has TRBV12-3 or TRBV12-4 and TRBJ2-6, with 8 nucleotides matching TRBD1. The CDR3 has 17 residues. Losses at the gene ends were 6 bases for V and 0 bases for J; bases not matched to a gene: 7. The CDR3, as DNA: TGTGCCAGCAGAAAGGGACAGGCCGTCTCTGGGGCCAACGTCCTGACTTTC. It encodes CASRKGQAVSGANVLTF.

The chain carries TRBV18 and TRBJ1-5; D not certain. Trimming removed 5 bases from V and 1 base from J, with 9 bases in between. This CDR3 comprises 14 residues. Germline lookup yields CDR1 KGHSH and CDR2 LQKENI. For the CDR3, the DNA is TGTGCCAGCTCAGGAGGCACAAGCAATCAGCCCCAGCATTTT. Translated: CASSGGTSNQPQHF.

This rearrangement joins TRBV7-2 to TRBJ2-3, with D possibly TRBD2 on 6 matching bases. Trimming removed 1 base at V and 2 bases at J, with 16 bases between. The CDR3 is made up of 17 amino acids. CDR1 and CDR2 from the germline V gene are SGHTA and FQGNSA. DNA for the CDR3: TGTGCCAGCAGCTTAGATATTGGTGCGGGATCCACAGATACGCAGTATTTT. The encoded protein is CASSLDIGAGSTDTQYF. The full variable domain, with the rest looked up from reference TRBV7-2 and TRBJ2-3, is GAGVSQSPSNKVTEKGKDVELRCDPISGHTALYWYRQSLGQGLEFLIYFQGNSAPDKSGLPSDRFSAERTGGSVSTLTIQRTQQEDSAVYLCASSLDIGAGSTDTQYFGPGTRLTVL.

This chain connects TRBV27 to TRBJ1-1, with D possibly matching TRBD1 (5 bases). The V end was cut by 3 bases, the J end by 6 bases, with 8 bases between. The germline V gene encodes CDR1 MNHEY and CDR2 SMNVEV (reference sequence). CDR3 length equals 12 residues. CDR3 bases: TGTGCCAGCAGTTTTCTAGGGGCTGAAGCTTTCTTT. Encoded protein: CASSFLGAEAFF.

The chain combines TRBV6-1 with TRBJ1-5; 7 bases align to TRBD1. This CDR3 spans 15 amino acids. Germline V lookup: CDR1 MNHNS, CDR2 SASEGT. Unmatched junction bases numbered 5, after V lost 3 bases and J lost 3 bases. For the CDR3, the DNA is TGTGCCAGCAGTGAGCCGACAGGGCCCAATCAGCCCCAGCATTTT. This encodes CASSEPTGPNQPQHF.

V is TRBV20-1 and J is TRBJ2-1; the D gene could be TRBD1 or TRBD2 (5 bases each). V shed 1 base and J shed 10 bases, with 14 bases lying between them. The CDR3 is 13 residues long. Germline CDR1 DFQATT, CDR2 SNEGSKA (reference sequence). CDR3 sequence reads: CSARARGAIEQFF. The CDR3 nucleotides read TGCAGTGCTAGAGCGAGAGGGGCGATAGAGCAGTTCTTC.

V and J are TRBV20-1 and TRBJ2-5, with 13 bases that match TRBD2. This CDR3 has 15 amino acids. Per the germline V gene, CDR1 is DFQATT and CDR2 is SNEGSKA (reference sequence). Germline trimming cut 2 bases from V and 2 bases from J; bases unmatched to any gene: 2. In DNA, the CDR3 is TGCAGTGCTAGACGGACTAGCGGGAGACAAGAGACCCAGTACTTC. Its translation is CSARRTSGRQETQYF.

The chain carries TRBV6-6 and TRBJ2-7; 8 nucleotides agree with TRBD2. The CDR3 contains 14 residues. V dropped 6 bases and J dropped 4; count of bases not matched to a gene: 8. Per germline, CDR1 MNHNY and CDR2 SVGAGI (reference sequence). CDR3 sequence: CASSPGREDYEQYF. The DNA of the CDR3 is TGTGCCAGCAGCCCCGGGCGGGAGGATTACGAGCAGTACTTC.

The chain carries TRBV20-1 and TRBJ2-4, with 7 bases fitting TRBD2. The germline V gene encodes CDR1 DFQATT and CDR2 SNEGSKA (reference sequence). After removal of 1 base from V and 8 bases from J, the junction contained 11 bases not matched to a gene. The CDR3 length is 15 residues. CDR3 loop: CSARAADLGGDIQYF. In DNA form, the CDR3 reads TGCAGTGCTAGAGCCGCGGATCTGGGGGGGGACATTCAGTACTTC.

This clonotype appeared many times. The V call is TRBV7-2, the J call TRBJ2-7, with D perhaps TRBD2 (6 bases). Germline assignment: CDR1 SGHTA and CDR2 FQGNSA. This CDR3 region has 18 residues. V was shortened by 5 bases and J by 3 bases, with 26 bases between the two germline ends. The CDR3 nucleotides read TGTGCCAGCAGCCGTCAGCATGCGGGGTCAGGGCAGAGCTACGAGCAGTACTTC. Encoded protein: CASSRQHAGSGQSYEQYF.

As regards this clonotype: A much more abundant neighbour one base away suggests this may be a read error. The chain joins TRBV20-1 to TRBJ2-1; possibly TRBD2 for D (6 bases). There are 12 residues in the CDR3. CDR1 and CDR2 (germline): DFQATT, SNEGSKA (reference sequence). Trimming took off 7 bases at V and 9 bases at J, with 16 bases between the two ends. The CDR3 DNA sequence: TGCAGTGTTCCGGGAGAGAGGGGTGAGCAGTTCTTC. This codes for CSVPGERGEQFF.